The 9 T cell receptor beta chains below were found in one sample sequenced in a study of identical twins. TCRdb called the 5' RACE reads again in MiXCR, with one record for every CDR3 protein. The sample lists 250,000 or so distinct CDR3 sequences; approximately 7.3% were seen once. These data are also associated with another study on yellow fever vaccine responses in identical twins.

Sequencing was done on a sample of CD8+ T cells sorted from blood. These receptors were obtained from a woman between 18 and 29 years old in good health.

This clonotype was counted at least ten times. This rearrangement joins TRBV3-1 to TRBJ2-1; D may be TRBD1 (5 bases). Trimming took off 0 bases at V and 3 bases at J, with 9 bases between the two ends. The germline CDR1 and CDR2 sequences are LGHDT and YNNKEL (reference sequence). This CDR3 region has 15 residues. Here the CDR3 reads CASSQDRAIYNEQFF. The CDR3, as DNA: TGTGCCAGCAGCCAAGACAGGGCCATCTACAATGAGCAGTTCTTC.

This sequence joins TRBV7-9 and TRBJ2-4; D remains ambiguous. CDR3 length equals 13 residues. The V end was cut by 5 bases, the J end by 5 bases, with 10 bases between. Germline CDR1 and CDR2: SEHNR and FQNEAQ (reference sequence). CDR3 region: CASSVTTENIQYF. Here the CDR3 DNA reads TGTGCCAGCAGCGTTACTACAGAAAACATTCAGTACTTC.

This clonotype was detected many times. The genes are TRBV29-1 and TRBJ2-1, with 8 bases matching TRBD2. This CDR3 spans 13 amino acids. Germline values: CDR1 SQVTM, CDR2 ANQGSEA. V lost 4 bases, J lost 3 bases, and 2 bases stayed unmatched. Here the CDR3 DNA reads TGCAGCGTTGCGGGAGGGCTCTACAATGAGCAGTTCTTC. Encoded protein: CSVAGGLYNEQFF.

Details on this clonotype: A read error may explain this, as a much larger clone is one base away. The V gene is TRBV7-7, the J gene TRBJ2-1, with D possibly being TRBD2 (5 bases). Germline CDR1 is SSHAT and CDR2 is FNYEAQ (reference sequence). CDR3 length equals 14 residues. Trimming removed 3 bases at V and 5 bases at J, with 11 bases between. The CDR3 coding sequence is TGTGCCAGCAGCTTGTTGGGAGCCCACAATGAGCAGTTCTTC. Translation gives CASSLLGAHNEQFF.

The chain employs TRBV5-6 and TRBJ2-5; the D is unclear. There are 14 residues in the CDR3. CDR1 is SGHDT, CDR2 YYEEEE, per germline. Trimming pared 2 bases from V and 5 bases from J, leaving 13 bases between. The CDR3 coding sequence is TGTGCCAGCAGCTTAGCTTTGCCGAGGGAGACCCAGTACTTC. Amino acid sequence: CASSLALPRETQYF.

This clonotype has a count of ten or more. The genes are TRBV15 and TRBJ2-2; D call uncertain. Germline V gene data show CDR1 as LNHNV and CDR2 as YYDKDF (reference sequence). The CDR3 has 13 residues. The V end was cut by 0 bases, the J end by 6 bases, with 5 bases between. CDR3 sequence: CATSRDGAGELFF. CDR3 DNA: TGTGCCACCAGCAGAGATGGGGCCGGGGAGCTGTTTTTT.

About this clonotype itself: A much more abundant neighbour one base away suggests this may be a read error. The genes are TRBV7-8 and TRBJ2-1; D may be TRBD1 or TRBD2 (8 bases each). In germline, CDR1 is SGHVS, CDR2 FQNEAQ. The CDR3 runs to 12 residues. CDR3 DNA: TGTACCAGCAGCTTAGCGGGGACAGGAGGGTTCTTC. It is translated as CTSSLAGTGGFF.

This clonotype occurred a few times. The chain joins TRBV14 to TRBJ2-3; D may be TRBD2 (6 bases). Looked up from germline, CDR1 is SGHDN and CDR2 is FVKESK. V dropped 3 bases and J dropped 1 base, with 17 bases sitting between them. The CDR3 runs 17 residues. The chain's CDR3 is CASSQTSSVWGTDTQYF. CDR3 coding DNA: TGTGCCAGCAGCCAGACATCTAGCGTGTGGGGCACAGATACGCAGTATTTT. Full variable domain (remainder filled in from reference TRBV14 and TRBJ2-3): EAGVTQFPSHSVIEKGQTVTLRCDPISGHDNLYWYRRVMGKEIKFLLHFVKESKQDESGMPNNRFLAERTGGTYSTLKVQPAELEDSGVYFCASSQTSSVWGTDTQYFGPGTRLTVL.

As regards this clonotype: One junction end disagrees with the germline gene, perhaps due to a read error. The DNA for the CDR3 is TGCGCCAGCAGCCCAACCGGGACTAGCGGAGCTTACGCGCAGTACTTC. The encoded protein is CASSPTGTSGAYAQYF. The chain joins TRBV10-2 to TRBJ2-7, with 11 bases lining up with TRBD2. Per germline, CDR1 WSHSY and CDR2 SAAADI. This CDR3 spans 16 amino acids.